The rows below give T cell receptor beta chains drawn from one sample of a study of blood T cell repertoires in COVID-19. Produced via immunoSEQ multiplex PCR; TCRdb's table is partial and in-frame only. The sample shows some 300,000 clones, around nine tenths of them seen only once. The sample comprised PBMCs or T cells enriched from blood (not recorded which). Source of these receptors: a woman aged 55-70 years in a cohort exposed to, infected with or recovered from COVID-19 (not recorded which). CDR3s include the opening cysteine and the closing phenylalanine or tryptophan. The D gene is left open where the match is weak.

d_gene,v_gene,j_gene,CDR3aa
TRBD2,TRBV7-6,TRBJ2-5,CASSLGGVETQYF
.,TRBV20-1,TRBJ2-5,CSADRQETQYF
.,TRBV5-1,TRBJ2-3,CASSSFVGGAPDTQYF
TRBD2,TRBV10-2,TRBJ2-1,CASNFGRVGDEQFF
.,TRBV5-4,TRBJ1-2,CASSPAGESYGYTF
TRBD1,TRBV28,TRBJ1-5,CASSLMAGGPSQPQHF
.,TRBV7-2,TRBJ2-7,CASRKQGLGMEQYF
.,TRBV28,TRBJ2-5,CASSFKGGWQETQYF
.,TRBV5-3,TRBJ2-1,CARSLPGEQFF
TRBD2,TRBV11-2,TRBJ2-1,CASSPQRGSYNEQFF
.,TRBV4-1,TRBJ1-1,CASRGILRDTEAFF
TRBD2,TRBV27,TRBJ2-1,CASSRLAGVNEQFF
.,TRBV19,TRBJ2-1,CASSIDPASAEQFF
.,TRBV6-6,TRBJ1-6,CASSYSEGRGDSPLHF
.,TRBV19,TRBJ2-7,CASSIGPLGYEQYF
.,TRBV28,TRBJ1-4,CASSSPRVDYEKLFF
TRBD1,TRBV7-9,TRBJ1-5,CASSSQTGTGYSNQPQHF
TRBD2,TRBV18,TRBJ2-3,CASSPGLAGGPGRTDTQYF
.,TRBV4-3,TRBJ2-3,CASSQDWRGLTDTQYF
.,TRBV5-8,TRBJ2-1,CASSFRLAPNYNEQFF
.,TRBV30,TRBJ1-1,CAWSVMIGGGEAFF
TRBD1,TRBV6-6,TRBJ1-1,CASSRGQGLALPREAFF
.,TRBV5-1,TRBJ2-3,CASSFSYSGGTDTQYF
TRBD1,TRBV2,TRBJ2-2,CASPGGTGELFF
.,TRBV5-1,TRBJ2-1,CASSLSGGAKYNEQFF
.,TRBV21-1,TRBJ2-3,CASSGGTGDTQYF
TRBD1,TRBV3-1/TRBV3-2,TRBJ1-6,CASSSDRQGRTPLHF
.,TRBV28,TRBJ2-7,CASSSVIGQSYEQYF
.,TRBV28,TRBJ2-7,CASSLYLTHRTNEQYF
TRBD1,TRBV9,TRBJ2-7,CASSVAGTGGLGQYF
.,TRBV6-5,TRBJ1-2,CASKTMGRPGYTF
.,TRBV6-1,TRBJ1-4,CASSELAGTNEKLFF
TRBD2,TRBV6-6,TRBJ2-1,CASSGDGTGLAPSSYNEQFF
TRBD2,TRBV9,TRBJ2-5,CASSFSGTSVKETQYF
.,TRBV23-1,TRBJ1-2,CASRRAERAYGYTF
TRBD2,TRBV2,TRBJ2-7,CAITRAGAAYEQYF
TRBD2,TRBV28,TRBJ2-7,CASRAGGMDEQYF
TRBD1,TRBV6-5,TRBJ1-2,CASSKDRGQYGYTF
TRBD1,TRBV7-9,TRBJ2-1,CASSPYPRTGDYNEQFF
.,TRBV30,TRBJ1-5,CAWSVRGGGNQPQHF
.,TRBV27,TRBJ1-2,CASSLEPGLSYGYTF
.,TRBV5-1,TRBJ1-4,CASSFFDEVTSATNEKLFF
.,TRBV7-9,TRBJ1-4,CASSAQQRTNEKLFF
.,TRBV7-3,TRBJ2-1,CASSLNGNYNEQFF
.,TRBV28,TRBJ2-7,CASSFGVARYEQYF
TRBD1,TRBV29-1,TRBJ1-1,CSVSGQGARNTEAFF
TRBD1,TRBV29-1,TRBJ1-4,CSVGLGQFNEKLFF
.,TRBV10-3,TRBJ2-1,CAIGSSASYNEQFF
.,TRBV18,TRBJ1-5,CASSEIANQPQHF
.,TRBV7-8,TRBJ1-2,CASSSHGSQGGYTF
TRBD1,TRBV12-5,TRBJ1-2,CASGRQGPYGYTF
TRBD1,TRBV30,TRBJ1-5,CAWSRYGTAVLRSQPQHF
.,TRBV11-2,TRBJ2-7,CASSYPGSYEQYF
TRBD1,TRBV2,TRBJ2-3,CASSVDRGRDTQYF
TRBD2,TRBV25-1,TRBJ2-2,CASSESRLAWTGELFF
.,TRBV7-9,TRBJ1-6,CASSLDGGAHSPLHF
TRBD1,TRBV4-1,TRBJ2-1,CASSQGRDRGPNNEQFF
TRBD1,TRBV10-3,TRBJ1-1,CAISDLDRGEAFF
.,TRBV6-1,TRBJ1-5,CASSEVGGPAYSNQPQHF